This entry is about one T cell receptor beta chain. Its specific antigen is unknown. The record has no base qualities; no much larger clone is one base away. CDR1 and CDR2 are read off the germline V gene as SGHTA and FQGNSA. The CDR3 runs 14 residues from the cysteine to the phenylalanine. The DNA shown is the 42-base CDR3, in frame from base 1. V lost 1 base and J lost 3 bases; the stretch between them is 8 bases long. The data were obtained in a study of blood T cell repertoires in COVID-19 (dated by TCRdb to the early 2020s). About the study as a whole: Samples from collaborators originated in the United States, Italy and Spain and spanned both the acute and convalescent phases of COVID-19. The repertoires were released in a freely available public database intended as a resource for research on the immune response to SARS-CoV-2. The sample metadata nearly always contained a de-identified subject ID, COVID-19 status, age in years and sex. Samples were obtained from the ongoing ImmuneRACE study (first 160 participants) and from over 1,000 subjects provided by 6 global collaborators. The dataset comprised deeply sampled blood TCRbeta repertoires from subjects exposed to, actively infected with, or recovered from COVID-19. The material from the prospective study consisted of cDNA or gDNA derived from T cells, B-cell-depleted T cells, or PBMCs. HLA class I and class II types, where available, came from metadata supplied by the sample provider rather than from assay-based typing. The full study reports these points: The quantity of clinical and demographic metadata differed by source and by participant and was supplied without curation.

Each collaborating institution followed its own protocols to collect whole blood in K2EDTA tubes. For TCRbeta analysis, collaborators shipped samples in one of three forms: frozen whole blood, isolated PBMCs, or DNA extracted from either of those sample types. TCRbeta CDR3 regions were amplified from genomic DNA using the immunoSEQ Assay, a bias-controlled multiplex PCR. The authors' pipeline ran thus. Nucleated cell counts per sample were estimated from amplification of reference gene primers within the assay. To quantify the absolute abundance of each unique TCRbeta CDR3 rearrangement, sequence reads were collapsed and filtered. For each sample, productive Simpson clonality was calculated as the square root of Simpson's diversity index across productive rearrangements. Entries here come from immuneACCESS through TCRdb and include only in-frame sequences with V and J called. Some clones fail to appear in such tables; in the studies checked, an unresolved V gene covers under half of the shortfall, and the cause of the remainder is unknown. That table gives V, J and clone size, and the DNA gave D and trimming. Here the sample has 350,000 to 450,000 clones; about 85% occur a single time. The ten largest clones represent roughly 3.4% of the sample.

The sequencing sample was made of peripheral blood. The sequence links TRBV7-2 to TRBJ2-3; no D gene can be assigned with confidence. This sequence was found in a young woman with acute or convalescent COVID-19. The nucleotide sequence reads as follows: TGTGCCAGCAGCTTAGGACTTGAAACAGATACGCAGTATTTT. The encoded protein is CASSLGLETDTQYF. Outside the CDR3, residues come from the reference TRBV7-2 and TRBJ2-3 proteins, so the full variable domain is: GAGVSQSPSNKVTEKGKDVELRCDPISGHTALYWYRQSLGQGLEFLIYFQGNSAPDKSGLPSDRFSAERTGGSVSTLTIQRTQQEDSAVYLCASSLGLETDTQYFGPGTRLTVL.